This T cell receptor (beta chain) was captured by sequencing in a study of blood T cells in healthy people across ages. A second PCR of 7 to 11 cycles used a sample-barcoded 5' primer and a J-beta primer mix. One entry per CDR3 protein, called by TCRdb with MiXCR from the 5' RACE reads. The repertoire holds some 790,000 distinct CDR3 sequences, under 30% seen once, with approximately 15% in the top ten. Deletions cut 5 bases from V and 3 bases from J, with 13 bases between. This CDR3 comprises 14 residues. The sample holds a few counts of this clonotype. This clonotype was sampled from an elderly woman in good health. This chain joins TRBV12-3 or TRBV12-4 and TRBJ1-1; D is unresolved. The sequenced material came from blood. CDR3 residues: CASSPGPVHTEAFF. The CDR3 nucleotides read TGTGCCAGCAGTCCTGGACCGGTACACACTGAAGCTTTCTTT.